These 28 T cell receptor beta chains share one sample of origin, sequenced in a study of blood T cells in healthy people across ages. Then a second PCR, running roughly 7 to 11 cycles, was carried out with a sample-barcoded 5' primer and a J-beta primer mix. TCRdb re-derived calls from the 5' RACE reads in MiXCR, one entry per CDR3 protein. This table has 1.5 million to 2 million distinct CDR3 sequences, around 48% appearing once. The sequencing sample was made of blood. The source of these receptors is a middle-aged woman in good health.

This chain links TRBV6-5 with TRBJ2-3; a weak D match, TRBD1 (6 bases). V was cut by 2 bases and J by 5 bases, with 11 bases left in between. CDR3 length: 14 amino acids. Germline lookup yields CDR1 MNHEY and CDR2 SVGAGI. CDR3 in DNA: TGTGCCAGCAGTTACAGAGGGGGTGAAGATACGCAGTATTTT. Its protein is CASSYRGGEDTQYF.

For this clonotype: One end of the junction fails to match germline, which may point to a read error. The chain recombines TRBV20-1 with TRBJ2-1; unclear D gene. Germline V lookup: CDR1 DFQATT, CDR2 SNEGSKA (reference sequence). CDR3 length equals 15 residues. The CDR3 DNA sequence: TGCAGTGCTAGAGGGCAGCCTGTTTACTACAATGAGCGGTTCTTC. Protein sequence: CSARGQPVYYNERFF.

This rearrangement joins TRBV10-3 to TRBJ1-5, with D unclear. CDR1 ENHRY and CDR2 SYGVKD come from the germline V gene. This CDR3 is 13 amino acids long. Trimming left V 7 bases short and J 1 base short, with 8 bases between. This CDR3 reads CAITGESNQPQHF. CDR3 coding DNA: TGTGCCATCACGGGAGAGAGCAATCAGCCCCAGCATTTT.

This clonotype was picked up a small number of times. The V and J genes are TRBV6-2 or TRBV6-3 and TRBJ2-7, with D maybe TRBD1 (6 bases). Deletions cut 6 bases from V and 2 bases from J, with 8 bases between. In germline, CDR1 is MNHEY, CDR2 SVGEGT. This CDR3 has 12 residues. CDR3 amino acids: CASRGQPYEQYF. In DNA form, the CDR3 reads TGTGCCAGCAGGGGACAACCCTACGAGCAGTACTTC.

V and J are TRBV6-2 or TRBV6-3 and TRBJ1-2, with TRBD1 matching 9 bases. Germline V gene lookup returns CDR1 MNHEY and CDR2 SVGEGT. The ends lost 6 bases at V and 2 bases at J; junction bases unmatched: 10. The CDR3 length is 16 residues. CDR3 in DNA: TGTGCCAGCAGATCCCGGACAGGGGTGACCAACTATGGCTACACCTTC. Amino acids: CASRSRTGVTNYGYTF.

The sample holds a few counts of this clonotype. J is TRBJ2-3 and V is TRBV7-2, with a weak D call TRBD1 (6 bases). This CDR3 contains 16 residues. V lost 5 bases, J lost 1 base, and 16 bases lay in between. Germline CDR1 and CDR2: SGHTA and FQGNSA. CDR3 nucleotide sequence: TGTGCCAGCAGCCTTCACAGGGATCTTCGCACAGATACGCAGTATTTT. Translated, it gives CASSLHRDLRTDTQYF. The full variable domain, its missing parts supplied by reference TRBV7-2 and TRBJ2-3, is GAGVSQSPSNKVTEKGKDVELRCDPISGHTALYWYRQSLGQGLEFLIYFQGNSAPDKSGLPSDRFSAERTGGSVSTLTIQRTQQEDSAVYLCASSLHRDLRTDTQYFGPGTRLTVL.

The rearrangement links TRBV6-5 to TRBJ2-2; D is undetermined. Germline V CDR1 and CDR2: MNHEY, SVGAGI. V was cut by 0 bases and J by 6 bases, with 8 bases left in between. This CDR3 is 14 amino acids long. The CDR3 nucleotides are TGTGCCAGCAGTTACTCAAGCGTCGCCGGGGAGCTGTTTTTT. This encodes CASSYSSVAGELFF.

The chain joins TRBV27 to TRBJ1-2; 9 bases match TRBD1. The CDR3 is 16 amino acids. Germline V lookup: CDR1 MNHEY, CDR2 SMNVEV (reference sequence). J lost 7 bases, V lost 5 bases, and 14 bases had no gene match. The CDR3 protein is CASSPGQGKTPLGYTF. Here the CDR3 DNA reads TGTGCCAGCAGTCCCGGACAGGGGAAAACCCCCCTTGGCTACACCTTC.

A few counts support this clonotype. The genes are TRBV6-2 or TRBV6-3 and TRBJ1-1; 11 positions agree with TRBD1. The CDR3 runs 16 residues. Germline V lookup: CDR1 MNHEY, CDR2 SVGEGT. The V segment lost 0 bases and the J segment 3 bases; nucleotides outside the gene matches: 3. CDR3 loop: CASSYSRTGGYTEAFF. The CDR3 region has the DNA TGTGCCAGCAGTTACTCTCGGACAGGGGGCTACACTGAAGCTTTCTTT.

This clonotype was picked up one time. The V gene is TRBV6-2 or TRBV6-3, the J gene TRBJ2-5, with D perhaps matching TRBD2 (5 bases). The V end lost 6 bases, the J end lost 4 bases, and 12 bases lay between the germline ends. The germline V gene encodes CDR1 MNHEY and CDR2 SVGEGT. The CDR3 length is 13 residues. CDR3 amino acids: CASSRGYPETQYF. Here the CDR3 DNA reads TGTGCCAGCAGCAGAGGGTATCCAGAGACCCAGTACTTC.

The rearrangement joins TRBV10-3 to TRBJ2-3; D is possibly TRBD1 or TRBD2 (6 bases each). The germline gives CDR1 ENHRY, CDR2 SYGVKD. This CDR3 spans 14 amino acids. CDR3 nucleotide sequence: TGTGCGACCCTAAGGGGGGCCGACACAGATACGCAGTATTTT. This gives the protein CATLRGADTDTQYF.

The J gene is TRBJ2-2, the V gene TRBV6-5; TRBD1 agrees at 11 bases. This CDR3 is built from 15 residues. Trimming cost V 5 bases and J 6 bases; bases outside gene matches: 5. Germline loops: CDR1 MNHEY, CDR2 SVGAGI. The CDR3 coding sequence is TGTGCCAGCAGTAACGGACAGGGGGCGGCCGGGGAGCTGTTTTTT. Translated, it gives CASSNGQGAAGELFF.

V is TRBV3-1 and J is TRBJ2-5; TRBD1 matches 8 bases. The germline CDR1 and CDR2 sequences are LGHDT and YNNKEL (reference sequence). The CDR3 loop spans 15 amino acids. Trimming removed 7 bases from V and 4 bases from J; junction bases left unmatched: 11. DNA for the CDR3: TGTGCCAGCACCCTCCAGGGGGCCTTCGCAGAGACCCAGTACTTC. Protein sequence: CASTLQGAFAETQYF.

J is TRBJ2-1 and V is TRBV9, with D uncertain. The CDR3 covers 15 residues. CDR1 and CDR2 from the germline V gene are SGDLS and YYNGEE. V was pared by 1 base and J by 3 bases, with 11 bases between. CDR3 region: CASSVRPGYYNEQFF. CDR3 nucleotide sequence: TGTGCCAGCAGCGTAAGGCCCGGGTACTACAATGAGCAGTTCTTC.

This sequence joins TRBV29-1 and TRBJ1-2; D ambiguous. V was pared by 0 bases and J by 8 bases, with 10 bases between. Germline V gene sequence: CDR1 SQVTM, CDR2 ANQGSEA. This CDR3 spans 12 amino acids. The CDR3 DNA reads TGCAGCGTTGAAGATCTAGGTTTGGGCTACACCTTC. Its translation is CSVEDLGLGYTF. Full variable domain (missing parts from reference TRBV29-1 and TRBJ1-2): SAVISQKPSRDICQRGTSLTIQCQVDSQVTMMFWYRQQPGQSLTLIATANQGSEATYESGFVIDKFPISRPNLTFSTLTVSNMSPEDSSIYLCSVEDLGLGYTFGSGTRLTVV.

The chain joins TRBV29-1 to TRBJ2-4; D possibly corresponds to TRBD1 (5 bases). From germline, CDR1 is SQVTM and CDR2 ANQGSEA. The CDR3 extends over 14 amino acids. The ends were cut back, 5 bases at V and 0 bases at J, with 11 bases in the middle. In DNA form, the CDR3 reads TGCAGCGTTCAAGGGGCCATAGCCAAAAACATTCAGTACTTC. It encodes CSVQGAIAKNIQYF.

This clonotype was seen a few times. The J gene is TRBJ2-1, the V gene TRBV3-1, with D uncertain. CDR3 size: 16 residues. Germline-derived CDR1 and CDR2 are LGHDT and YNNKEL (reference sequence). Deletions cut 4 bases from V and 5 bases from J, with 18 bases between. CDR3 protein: CASSPPDWVSHNEQFF. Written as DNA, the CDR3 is TGTGCCAGCAGCCCACCCGATTGGGTGTCCCACAATGAGCAGTTCTTC.

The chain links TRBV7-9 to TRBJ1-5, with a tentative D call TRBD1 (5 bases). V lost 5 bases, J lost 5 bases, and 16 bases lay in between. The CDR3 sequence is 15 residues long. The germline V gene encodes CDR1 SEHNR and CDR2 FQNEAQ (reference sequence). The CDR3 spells CASSRSGAGDQPQHF. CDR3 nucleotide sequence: TGTGCCAGCAGCCGAAGTGGGGCGGGGGATCAGCCCCAGCATTTT. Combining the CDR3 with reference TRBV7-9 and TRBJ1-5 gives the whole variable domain DTGVSQNPRHKITKRGQNVTFRCDPISEHNRLYWYRQTLGQGPEFLTYFQNEAQLEKSRLLSDRFSAERPKGSFSTLEIQRTEQGDSAMYLCASSRSGAGDQPQHFGDGTRLSIL.

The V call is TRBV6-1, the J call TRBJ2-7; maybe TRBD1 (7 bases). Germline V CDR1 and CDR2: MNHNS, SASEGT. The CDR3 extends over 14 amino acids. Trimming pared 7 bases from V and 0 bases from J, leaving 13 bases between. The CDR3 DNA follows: TGTGCCAGCACTAGGCAGGGGGGCTCCTACGAGCAGTACTTC. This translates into CASTRQGGSYEQYF.

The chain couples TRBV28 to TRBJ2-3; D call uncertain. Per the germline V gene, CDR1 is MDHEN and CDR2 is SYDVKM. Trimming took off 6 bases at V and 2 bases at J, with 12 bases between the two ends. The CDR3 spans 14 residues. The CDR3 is CASRADTFTDTQYF. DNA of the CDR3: TGTGCCAGCAGGGCAGACACTTTCACAGATACGCAGTATTTT.

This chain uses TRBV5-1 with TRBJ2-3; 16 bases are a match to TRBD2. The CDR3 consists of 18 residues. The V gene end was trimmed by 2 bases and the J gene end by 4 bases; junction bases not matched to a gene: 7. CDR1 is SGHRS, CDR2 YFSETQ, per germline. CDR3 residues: CASSFIGTSGGGADTQYF. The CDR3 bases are TGCGCCAGCAGCTTCATCGGGACTAGCGGGGGGGGGGCAGATACGCAGTATTTT.

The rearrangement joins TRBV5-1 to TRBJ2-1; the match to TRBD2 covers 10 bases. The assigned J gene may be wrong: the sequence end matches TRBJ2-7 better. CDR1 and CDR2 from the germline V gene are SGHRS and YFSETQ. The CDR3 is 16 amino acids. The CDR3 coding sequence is TGCGCCAGCAGCTTCCTCGAGCGGGGGGGATACAATGAGCAGTACTTC. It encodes CASSFLERGGYNEQYF.

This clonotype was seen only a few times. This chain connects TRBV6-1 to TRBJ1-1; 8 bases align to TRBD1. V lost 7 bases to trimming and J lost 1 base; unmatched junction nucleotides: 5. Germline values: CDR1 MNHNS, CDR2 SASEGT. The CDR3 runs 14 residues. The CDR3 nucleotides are TGTGCCAGCACTCTAGGACAGGGGAACACTGAAGCTTTCTTT. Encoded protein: CASTLGQGNTEAFF.

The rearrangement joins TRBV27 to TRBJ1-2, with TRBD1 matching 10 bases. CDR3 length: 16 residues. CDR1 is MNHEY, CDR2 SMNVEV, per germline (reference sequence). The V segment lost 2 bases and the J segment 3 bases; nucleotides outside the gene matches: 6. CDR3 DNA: TGTGCCAGCAGTTTAATGGTCGGGACAGGGGACTATGGCTACACCTTC. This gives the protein CASSLMVGTGDYGYTF.

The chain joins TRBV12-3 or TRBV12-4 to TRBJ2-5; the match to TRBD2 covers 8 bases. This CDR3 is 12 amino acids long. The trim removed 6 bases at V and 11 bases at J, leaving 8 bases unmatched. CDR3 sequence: CASRRGGEEQYF. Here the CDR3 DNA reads TGTGCCAGCAGACGGGGGGGTGAAGAGCAGTACTTC.

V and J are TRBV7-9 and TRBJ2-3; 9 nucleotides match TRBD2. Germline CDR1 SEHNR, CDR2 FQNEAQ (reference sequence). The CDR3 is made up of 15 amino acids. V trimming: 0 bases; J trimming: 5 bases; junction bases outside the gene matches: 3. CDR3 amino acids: CASSLASGGGDTQYF. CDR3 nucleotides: TGTGCCAGCAGCTTAGCTAGCGGGGGTGGAGATACGCAGTATTTT.

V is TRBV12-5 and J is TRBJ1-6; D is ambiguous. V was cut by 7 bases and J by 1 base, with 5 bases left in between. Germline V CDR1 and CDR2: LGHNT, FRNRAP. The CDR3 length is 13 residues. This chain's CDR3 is CASAESYNSPLHF. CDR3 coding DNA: TGTGCTAGTGCGGAATCCTATAATTCACCCCTCCACTTT.

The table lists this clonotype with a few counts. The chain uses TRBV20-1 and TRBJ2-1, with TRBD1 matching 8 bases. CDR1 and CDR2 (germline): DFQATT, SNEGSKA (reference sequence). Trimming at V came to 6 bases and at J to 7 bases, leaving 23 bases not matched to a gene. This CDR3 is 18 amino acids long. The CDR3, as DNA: TGCAGTGCCGACGGACAGGGAGGTCTTCGAATTGGGTCGAATGAGCAGTTCTTC. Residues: CSADGQGGLRIGSNEQFF.